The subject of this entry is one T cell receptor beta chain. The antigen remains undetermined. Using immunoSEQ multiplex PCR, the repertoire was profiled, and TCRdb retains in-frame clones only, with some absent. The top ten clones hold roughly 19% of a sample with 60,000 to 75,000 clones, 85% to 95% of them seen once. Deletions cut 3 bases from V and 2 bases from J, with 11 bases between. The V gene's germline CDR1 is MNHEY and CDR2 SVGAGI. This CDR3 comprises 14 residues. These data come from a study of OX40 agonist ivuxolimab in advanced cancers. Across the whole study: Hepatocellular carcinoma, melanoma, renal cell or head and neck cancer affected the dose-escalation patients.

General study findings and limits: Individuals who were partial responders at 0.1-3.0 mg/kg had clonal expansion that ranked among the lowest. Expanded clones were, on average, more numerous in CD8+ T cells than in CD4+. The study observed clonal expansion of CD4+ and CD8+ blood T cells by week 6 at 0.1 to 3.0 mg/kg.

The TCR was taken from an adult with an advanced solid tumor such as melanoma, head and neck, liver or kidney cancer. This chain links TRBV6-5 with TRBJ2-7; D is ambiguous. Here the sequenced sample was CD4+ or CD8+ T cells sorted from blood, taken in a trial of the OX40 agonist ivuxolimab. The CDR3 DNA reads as TGTGCCAGCAGTTATGTAGGCGGTACCTACGAGCAGTACTTC. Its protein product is CASSYVGGTYEQYF.